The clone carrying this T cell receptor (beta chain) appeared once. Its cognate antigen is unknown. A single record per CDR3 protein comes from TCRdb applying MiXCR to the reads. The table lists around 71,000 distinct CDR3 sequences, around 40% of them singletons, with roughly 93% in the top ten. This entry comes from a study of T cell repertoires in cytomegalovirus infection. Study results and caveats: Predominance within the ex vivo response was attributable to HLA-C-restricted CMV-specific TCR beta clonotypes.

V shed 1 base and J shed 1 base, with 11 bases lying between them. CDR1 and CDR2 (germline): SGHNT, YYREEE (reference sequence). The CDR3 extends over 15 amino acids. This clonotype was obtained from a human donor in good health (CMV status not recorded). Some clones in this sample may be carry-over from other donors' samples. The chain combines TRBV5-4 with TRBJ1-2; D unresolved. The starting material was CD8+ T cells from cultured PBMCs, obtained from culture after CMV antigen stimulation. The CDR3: CASSLKAAINYGYTF. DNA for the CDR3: TGTGCCAGCAGCTTGAAGGCAGCGATTAACTATGGCTACACCTTC.